The entry that follows covers one T cell receptor (beta chain) sequence. These data come from a study of blood T cell repertoires in COVID-19. At the level of the study: Sources were T cells, B-cell-depleted T cells, or PBMCs; the material itself was cDNA or gDNA.

Losses at the gene ends were 5 bases for V and 10 bases for J; bases not matched to a gene: 8. CDR1 is MNHEY, CDR2 SVGEGT, per germline. The CDR3 runs 13 residues. TCRdb's table, derived via immunoSEQ multiplex PCR, lists solely in-frame clones and lacks some. The data hold about 200,000 clones, with around 75% observed a single time. The chain links TRBV6-2 or TRBV6-3 to TRBJ2-1, with 7 bases fitting TRBD1. This TCR derives from a human donor in a cohort sampled during active COVID-19. The sample taken for sequencing was peripheral blood. CDR3 amino acids: CASSNHGGQEQFF. CDR3 coding DNA: TGTGCCAGCAGTAACCATGGGGGACAGGAGCAGTTCTTC.